These 21 T cell receptor beta chains share one sample of origin, sequenced in a study of cytomegalovirus exposure and HLA in healthy donors. 60 Vbeta and 13 Jbeta primers were used in PCR. Measured with immunoSEQ multiplex PCR; TCRdb has only the in-frame clones, and not every one. The table shows approximately 130,000 clones, with approximately 85% occurring only once. The sample consisted of PBMCs. The receptors come from a woman in her 30s in good health and CMV-seropositive.

CDR3 in amino acids: CARGDGYEQYF. The CDR3 DNA follows: TGTGCCCGCGGGGACGGGTACGAGCAGTACTTC. The chain recombines TRBV6-1 with TRBJ2-7, with D tentatively TRBD2 (6 bases). The ends were cut back, 11 bases at V and 4 bases at J, with 12 bases in the middle. This CDR3 spans 11 amino acids. Germline CDR1 is MNHNS and CDR2 is SASEGT.

The V and J genes are TRBV9 and TRBJ1-4, with a possible D match to TRBD1 (5 bases). Trimming took off 0 bases at V and 5 bases at J, with 14 bases between the two ends. Germline V CDR1 and CDR2: SGDLS, YYNGEE. This CDR3 has 16 amino acids. CDR3 residues: CASSVGGGRVNEKLFF. Written as DNA, the CDR3 is TGTGCCAGCAGCGTAGGCGGTGGCAGGGTAAATGAAAAACTGTTTTTT.

The chain links TRBV6-6 to TRBJ2-5; perhaps TRBD1 as D (6 bases). Deletions cut 0 bases from V and 5 bases from J, with 13 bases between. The CDR3 spans 15 residues. Germline CDR1 is MNHNY and CDR2 is SVGAGI (reference sequence). CDR3 amino acids: CASSYSQGRGETQYF. CDR3 in DNA: TGTGCCAGCAGTTACTCGCAGGGGAGAGGGGAGACCCAGTACTTC.

V is TRBV13 and J is TRBJ1-1; 10 nucleotides match TRBD1. CDR3 length: 14 amino acids. Unmatched junction bases numbered 2, after V lost 3 bases and J lost 4 bases. CDR1 PRHDT and CDR2 FYEKMQ come from the germline V gene (reference sequence). The CDR3 DNA sequence: TGTGCCAGCAGCTTCCGGGACAGGGGCACTGAAGCTTTCTTT. This translates into CASSFRDRGTEAFF.

This chain joins TRBV9 and TRBJ2-1; maybe TRBD2 (6 bases). CDR3 size: 14 residues. V lost 4 bases to trimming and J lost 8 bases, with 16 bases between them. From germline, CDR1 is SGDLS and CDR2 YYNGEE. As DNA, the CDR3 is TGTGCCAGCAGCCTTCTTAGCGGCGGGGATGAGCAGTTCTTC. Residues: CASSLLSGGDEQFF.

The rearrangement uses TRBV5-4 and TRBJ1-1; D gene ambiguous. Germline loops: CDR1 SGHNT, CDR2 YYREEE (reference sequence). V dropped 1 base and J dropped 1 base, with 8 bases sitting between them. The CDR3 runs to 14 residues. CDR3 amino acids: CASSLSLGNTEAFF. Written as DNA, the CDR3 is TGTGCCAGCAGCTTGTCCCTAGGGAACACTGAAGCTTTCTTT.

This chain uses TRBV10-3 with TRBJ2-7, with D possibly matching TRBD1 (5 bases). The V end was cut by 8 bases, the J end by 7 bases, with 18 bases between. The V gene's germline CDR1 is ENHRY and CDR2 SYGVKD. The CDR3 is 13 amino acids. CDR3 in DNA: TGTGCCATCTCTGACCTTAGGGGCAGGGAGCAGTACTTC. This translates into CAISDLRGREQYF.

This clone was detected a few times. Other DNA sequences in this specimen translate into the identical CDR3. DNA for the CDR3: TGCAGCCCCGGTGGCTACACCTTC. Its protein product is CSPGGYTF. This chain connects TRBV29-1 to TRBJ1-2; no clear D gene. Germline V gives CDR1 SQVTM, CDR2 ANQGSEA. This CDR3 contains 8 residues. The V and J ends lost 8 bases and 7 bases respectively, with 5 bases between them.

Of note for this clone: Germline and junction disagree at one end, which may indicate a read error. The rearrangement links TRBV7-9 to TRBJ1-2; possible D gene TRBD1, 6 bases. Per germline, CDR1 SEHNR and CDR2 FQNEAQ (reference sequence). The length of the CDR3 is 12 residues. The CDR3 loop is CSSSLDSYGYTF. The CDR3, as DNA: TGTTCCAGCAGCCTGGACAGCTATGGCTACACCTTC.

Note on this clone: At one end the junction does not follow the germline gene, possibly because of a read error. The chain recombines TRBV20-1 with TRBJ1-1; D possibly corresponds to TRBD1 (5 bases). The CDR3 is made up of 11 amino acids. Germline CDR1 is DFQATT and CDR2 is SNEGSKA (reference sequence). The CDR3 coding sequence is TGCAGTGCTCCCCCGGGGGGGTTCGATTTTTTT. Protein product: CSAPPGGFDFF.

The chain recombines TRBV7-2 with TRBJ2-1; D call uncertain. Per the germline V gene, CDR1 is SGHTA and CDR2 is FQGNSA. Trimming cost V 3 bases and J 8 bases, with 14 bases left between them. The CDR3 covers 14 residues. The CDR3 coding sequence is TGTGCCAGCAGCTTGAGGCCCACTTGGGATGAGCAGTTCTTC. Translating it yields CASSLRPTWDEQFF.

This chain links TRBV7-6 with TRBJ1-5; possibly TRBD1 for D (6 bases). V was pared by 1 base and J by 10 bases, with 26 bases between. This CDR3 has 18 amino acids. Germline CDR1 reads SGHVS; CDR2 reads FNYEAQ. CDR3 DNA sequence: TGTGCCAGCAGCTTAGGGGAACCCGGCAGGGGATTCGAGGGACCCCAGCATTTT. Amino acids: CASSLGEPGRGFEGPQHF.

Turning to this clone: This specimen includes other DNA sequences encoding the same CDR3. The rearrangement links TRBV15 to TRBJ1-4; 8 bases are a match to TRBD1. V lost 3 bases to trimming and J lost 4 bases; unmatched junction nucleotides: 13. Germline-derived CDR1 and CDR2 are LNHNV and YYDKDF (reference sequence). The CDR3 runs to 18 residues. The CDR3 region has the DNA TGTGCCACCAGCAGGGATATTAAAGCAGGGGGCCTTAATGAAAAACTGTTTTTT. Protein sequence: CATSRDIKAGGLNEKLFF. The whole variable domain, filled in from reference TRBV15 and TRBJ1-4, reads DAMVIQNPRYQVTQFGKPVTLSCSQTLNHNVMYWYQQKSSQAPKLLFHYYDKDFNNEADTPDNFQSRRPNTSFCFLDIRSPGLGDTAMYLCATSRDIKAGGLNEKLFFGSGTQLSVL.

This chain uses TRBV11-2 with TRBJ2-2; perhaps TRBD1 as D (5 bases). The germline V gene encodes CDR1 SGHAT and CDR2 FQNNGV. V lost 6 bases and J 0 bases, leaving 11 bases between the germline ends. The CDR3 is 15 amino acids. CDR3: CASRKTGPNTGELFF. CDR3 in DNA: TGTGCCAGCAGGAAAACAGGTCCGAACACCGGGGAGCTGTTTTTT.

This rearrangement joins TRBV29-1 to TRBJ1-1; tentatively, D is TRBD1 (6 bases). The CDR3 has 15 amino acids. Per germline, CDR1 SQVTM and CDR2 ANQGSEA. V was cut by 4 bases and J by 0 bases, with 15 bases left in between. In nucleotides, the CDR3 is TGCAGCGTTGTGTGGAGGGGGGGGGTGAACACTGAAGCTTTCTTT. This gives the protein CSVVWRGGVNTEAFF.

The table lists this clone with a count of one. This chain uses TRBV7-2 with TRBJ2-3, with TRBD2 matching over 10 bases. Germline V gene lookup returns CDR1 SGHTA and CDR2 FQGNSA. Trimming at V came to 0 bases and at J to 5 bases, leaving 8 bases not matched to a gene. CDR3 length: 17 residues. DNA for the CDR3: TGTGCCAGCAGCTTAGCGCTGAGCGGGAGGGCCGGAGATACGCAGTATTTT. Translating gives CASSLALSGRAGDTQYF.

The chain uses TRBV28 and TRBJ1-1, with 12 bases that match TRBD1. J was trimmed by 4 bases and V by 6 bases; bases with no gene match: 0. Germline values: CDR1 MDHEN, CDR2 SYDVKM. This CDR3 is 13 amino acids long. In nucleotides, the CDR3 is TGTGCCAGCAGGGGACAGGGGGCCACTGAAGCTTTCTTT. Residues: CASRGQGATEAFF.

The genes are TRBV14 and TRBJ1-6; D might be TRBD1 (6 bases). The germline V and J ends were trimmed by 4 bases and 11 bases, with 12 bases remaining between them. The CDR3 runs to 13 residues. CDR1 and CDR2 (germline): SGHDN, FVKESK. Written as DNA, the CDR3 is TGTGCCAGCAGCCTGTCGCAGGGGACACCCCTCCACTTT. Its translation: CASSLSQGTPLHF. Together with reference TRBV14 and TRBJ1-6, the CDR3 gives the full variable domain: EAGVTQFPSHSVIEKGQTVTLRCDPISGHDNLYWYRRVMGKEIKFLLHFVKESKQDESGMPNNRFLAERTGGTYSTLKVQPAELEDSGVYFCASSLSQGTPLHFGNGTRLTVT.

The chain couples TRBV9 to TRBJ2-3; TRBD1 might be the D (5 bases). V lost 3 bases and J 6 bases, leaving 20 bases between the germline ends. The CDR3 runs to 16 residues. CDR1 and CDR2 (germline): SGDLS, YYNGEE. The CDR3 is CASSASNRVSGDTQYF. In nucleotides, the CDR3 is TGTGCCAGCAGCGCGTCTAATCGGGTTTCAGGGGATACGCAGTATTTT.

This chain connects TRBV7-3 to TRBJ2-3; 10 nucleotides line up with TRBD2. There are 15 residues in the CDR3. With V trimmed by 3 bases and J by 3 bases, 3 bases remained unmatched. Germline CDR1 SGHTA, CDR2 FQGTGA. CDR3 protein: CASSFHSGGTDTQYF. The DNA of the CDR3 is TGTGCCAGCAGCTTTCATAGCGGGGGGACAGATACGCAGTATTTT.

This sequence joins TRBV25-1 and TRBJ2-1, with a weak D call TRBD1 (7 bases). The germline CDR1 and CDR2 sequences are MGHDK and SYGVNS. Trimming left V 1 base short and J 7 bases short, with 23 bases between. The CDR3 totals 18 residues. The CDR3 protein is CASSESPLGQGEVNEQFF. The CDR3 bases are TGTGCCAGCAGTGAATCTCCCTTGGGGCAGGGGGAGGTTAATGAGCAGTTCTTC.